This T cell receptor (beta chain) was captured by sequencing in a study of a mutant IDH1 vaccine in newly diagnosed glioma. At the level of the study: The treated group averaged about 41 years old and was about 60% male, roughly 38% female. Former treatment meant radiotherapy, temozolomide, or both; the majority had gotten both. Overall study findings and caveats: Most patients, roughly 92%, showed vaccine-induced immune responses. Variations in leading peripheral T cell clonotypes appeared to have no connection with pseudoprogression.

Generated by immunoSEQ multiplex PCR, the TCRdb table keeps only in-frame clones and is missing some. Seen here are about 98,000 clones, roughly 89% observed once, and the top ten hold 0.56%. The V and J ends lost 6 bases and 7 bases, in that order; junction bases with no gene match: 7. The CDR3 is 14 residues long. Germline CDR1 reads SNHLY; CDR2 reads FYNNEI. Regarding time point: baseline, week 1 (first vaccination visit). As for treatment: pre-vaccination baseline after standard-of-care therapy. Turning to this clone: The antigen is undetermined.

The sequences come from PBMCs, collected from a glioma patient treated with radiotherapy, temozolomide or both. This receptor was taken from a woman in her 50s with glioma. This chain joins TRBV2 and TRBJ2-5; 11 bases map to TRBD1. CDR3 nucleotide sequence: TGTGCCAGCAGAGTGGACAGGGGGCAGGGGACCCAGTACTTC. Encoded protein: CASRVDRGQGTQYF.